The sequence of this T cell receptor (beta chain) was determined in a study of blood T cell repertoires in COVID-19. Study-wide context: Italy, Spain and the United States were the sources of the convalescent and acute COVID-19 samples. T cells, B-cell-depleted T cells, or PBMCs provided the cDNA or gDNA that served as material.

Methods used by the authors: From reference gene primer amplification, estimates of nucleated cell counts were derived. Assay: immunoSEQ multiplex PCR; the TCRdb copy retains only in-frame clones and omits some. V and J calls and clone size follow that table, whereas D and trimming were derived from the DNA. The sample gives 260,000 or so clones, 88% of which show up once; about 0.7% is in the top ten. The CDR3 runs 14 residues. Germline-derived CDR1 and CDR2 are LNHDA and SQIVND (reference sequence). Trimming took off 4 bases at V and 1 base at J, with 10 bases between the two ends. This receptor was obtained from a human donor in a cohort sampled during active COVID-19. Sequencing was carried out using peripheral blood. The V gene is TRBV19, the J gene TRBJ1-1, with D unresolved. The chain's CDR3 is CASSTRYQNTEAFF. The CDR3 DNA follows: TGTGCCAGTAGTACCAGGTATCAGAACACTGAAGCTTTCTTT.